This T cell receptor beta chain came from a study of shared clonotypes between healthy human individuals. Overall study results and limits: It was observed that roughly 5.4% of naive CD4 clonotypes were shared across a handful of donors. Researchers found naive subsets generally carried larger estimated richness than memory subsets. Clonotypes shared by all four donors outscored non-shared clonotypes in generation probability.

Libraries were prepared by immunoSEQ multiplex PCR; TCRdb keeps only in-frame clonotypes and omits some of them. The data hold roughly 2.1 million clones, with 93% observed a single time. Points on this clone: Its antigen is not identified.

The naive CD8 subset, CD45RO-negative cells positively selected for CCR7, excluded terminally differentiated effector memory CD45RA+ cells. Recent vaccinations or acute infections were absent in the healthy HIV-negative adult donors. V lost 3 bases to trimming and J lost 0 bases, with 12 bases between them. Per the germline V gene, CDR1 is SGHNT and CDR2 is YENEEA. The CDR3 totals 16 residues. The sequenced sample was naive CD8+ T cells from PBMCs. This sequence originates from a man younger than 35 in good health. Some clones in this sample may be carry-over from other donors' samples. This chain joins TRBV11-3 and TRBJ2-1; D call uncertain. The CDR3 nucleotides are TGTGCCAGCAGCTTCACTTCAACTGGCTCCTACAATGAGCAGTTCTTC. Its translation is CASSFTSTGSYNEQFF.